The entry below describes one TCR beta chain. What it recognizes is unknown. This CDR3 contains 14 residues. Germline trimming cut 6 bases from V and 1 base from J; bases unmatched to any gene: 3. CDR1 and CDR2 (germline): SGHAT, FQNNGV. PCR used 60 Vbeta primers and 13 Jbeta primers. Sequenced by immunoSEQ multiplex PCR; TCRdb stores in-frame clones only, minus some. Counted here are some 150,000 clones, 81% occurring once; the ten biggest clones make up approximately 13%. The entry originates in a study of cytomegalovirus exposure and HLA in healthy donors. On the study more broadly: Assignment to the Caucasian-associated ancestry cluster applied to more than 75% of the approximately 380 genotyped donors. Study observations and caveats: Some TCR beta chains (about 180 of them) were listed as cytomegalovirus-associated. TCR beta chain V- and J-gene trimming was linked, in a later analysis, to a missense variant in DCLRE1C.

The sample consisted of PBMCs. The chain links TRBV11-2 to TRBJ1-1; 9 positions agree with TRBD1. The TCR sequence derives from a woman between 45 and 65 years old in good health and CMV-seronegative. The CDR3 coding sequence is TGTGCCAGCAGGCGGACAGGGGCGAACACTGAAGCTTTCTTT. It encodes CASRRTGANTEAFF.